This paragraph covers one T cell receptor beta chain sequence. After removal of 2 bases from V and 4 bases from J, the junction contained 6 bases not matched to a gene. The CDR3 totals 16 residues. The germline CDR1 and CDR2 sequences are MNHEY and SVGEGT. The record originates from a study of blood T cell repertoires in COVID-19. Generated by immunoSEQ multiplex PCR, the TCRdb table keeps only in-frame clones and is missing some. The sample lists some 300,000 clones; about 90% were seen once. Sequences were obtained from peripheral blood. V gene TRBV6-2 or TRBV6-3 combines with J gene TRBJ2-2; TRBD1 matches 8 bases. This TCR was sampled from a woman aged 40-49 years with COVID-19, enrolled during active disease. The CDR3 spells CASSYGGQGSTGELFF. The CDR3 DNA reads TGTGCCAGCAGTTACGGCGGACAGGGTAGCACCGGGGAGCTGTTTTTT.